These 22 T cell receptor beta chains came from one sample sequenced in a study of blood T cells in healthy people across ages. Next came a second PCR, run for about 7 to 12 cycles, which used a sample-barcoded 5' primer along with a J-beta primer mix. TCRdb analysed the 5' RACE reads with MiXCR anew, one entry per CDR3 protein. The sample holds 1.5 million or so distinct CDR3 sequences; approximately 42% are singletons and the top ten take less than 8%. Sequencing was performed on blood. Every receptor here comes from a woman under 30 in good health.

This clonotype appeared a few times. The gene calls are TRBV20-1 and TRBJ1-6, with 7 bases matching TRBD1. This CDR3 contains 17 residues. The junction had 26 bases not matched to a gene; V was cut back by 6 bases and J by 15 bases. The germline gives CDR1 DFQATT, CDR2 SNEGSKA (reference sequence). The CDR3 spells CSAPNFRDSLPLVGLHF. CDR3 nucleotides: TGCAGTGCCCCGAACTTCCGGGACAGTCTTCCCCTAGTAGGCCTCCACTTT.

This chain connects TRBV5-4 to TRBJ1-2; TRBD1 aligns across 9 bases. The CDR3 is made up of 16 amino acids. Germline V lookup: CDR1 SGHNT, CDR2 YYREEE (reference sequence). V lost 4 bases, J lost 5 bases, and 12 bases stayed unmatched. CDR3 amino acids: CASSAGQGSHIYGYTF. CDR3 in DNA: TGTGCCAGCAGCGCAGGACAGGGGAGTCATATTTATGGCTACACCTTC.

As for this clonotype: At one boundary the junction diverges from the germline segment, which might be a read error. J is TRBJ2-1 and V is TRBV6-1, with a tentative D call TRBD1 (6 bases). CDR3 length equals 15 residues. Germline V lookup: CDR1 MNHNS, CDR2 SASEGT. The CDR3 coding sequence is TGTGCCAGCAGTGGGGACATCTGGATCAACAATGAACAGTTCTTC. It is translated as CASSGDIWINNEQFF.

This clonotype was detected only a few times. The rearrangement uses TRBV20-1 and TRBJ2-3, with 9 bases fitting TRBD1. Unmatched junction bases numbered 4, after V lost 0 bases and J lost 0 bases. This CDR3 region has 16 residues. Germline CDR1 and CDR2: DFQATT and SNEGSKA (reference sequence). As DNA, the CDR3 is TGCAGTGCTAGAGATTTGGGGACAGGGAGCACAGATACGCAGTATTTT. It yields the protein CSARDLGTGSTDTQYF.

In its sample, this clonotype was seen a few times. The chain is built from TRBV5-5 and TRBJ2-7; the D is unclear. Germline V gives CDR1 SGHKS, CDR2 YYEKEE (reference sequence). CDR3 length: 13 residues. Trimming removed 0 bases from V and 5 bases from J, with 9 bases in between. The CDR3 DNA is TGTGCCAGCAGCTTGGTCTGGACCAACGAGCAGTACTTC. This sequence encodes CASSLVWTNEQYF.

For this clonotype: One end of the junction fails to match germline, which may point to a read error. V is TRBV12-3 or TRBV12-4 and J is TRBJ2-2; 8 bases match TRBD2. The CDR3 spans 15 residues. The CDR3 loop is CASRLGRALAGELFF. Written as DNA, the CDR3 is TGCGCCAGCAGGCTCGGGAGGGCTCTCGCCGGGGAGCTGTTTTTT.

This clonotype was seen a few times. V gene TRBV6-4 combines with J gene TRBJ2-1; D is unresolved. The CDR3 is 15 residues long. The V and J ends lost 3 bases and 2 bases respectively, with 11 bases between them. Per the germline V gene, CDR1 is MRHNA and CDR2 is SNTAGT. CDR3 residues: CASSESTVAYNEQFF. In DNA, the CDR3 is TGTGCCAGCAGTGAGAGTACGGTGGCCTACAATGAGCAGTTCTTC.

This clonotype was counted between two and nine times. The chain uses TRBV7-9 and TRBJ1-1, with a tentative D call TRBD1 (6 bases). This CDR3 spans 14 amino acids. The germline V and J ends were trimmed by 5 bases and 3 bases, with 13 bases remaining between them. Germline-derived CDR1 and CDR2 are SEHNR and FQNEAQ (reference sequence). Here the CDR3 DNA reads TGTGCCAGCAGCCCGGGGGGCGGGGACACTGAAGCTTTCTTT. Residues: CASSPGGGDTEAFF.

Only a few counts were recorded for this clonotype. V gene TRBV2 combines with J gene TRBJ2-3, with 8 bases identical to TRBD2. The CDR3 sequence is 15 residues long. The ends lost 3 bases at V and 4 bases at J; junction bases unmatched: 6. Germline CDR1 reads SNHLY; CDR2 reads FYNNEI. The CDR3 region is CASSEGAGEADTQYF. CDR3 nucleotide sequence: TGTGCCAGCAGTGAGGGAGCGGGGGAAGCAGATACGCAGTATTTT.

The rearrangement uses TRBV7-2 and TRBJ2-5; 8 nucleotides match TRBD2. J gave up 1 base and V 6 bases, and 4 bases lay outside the gene matches. The CDR3 loop spans 14 amino acids. From germline, CDR1 is SGHTA and CDR2 FQGNSA. The CDR3 DNA sequence: TGTGCCAGCAGGATTAGCGGGGCCCAAGAGACCCAGTACTTC. Its translation is CASRISGAQETQYF.

This chain uses TRBV6-5 with TRBJ2-4; D not resolved. Trimming removed 5 bases at V and 0 bases at J, with 11 bases between. The V gene's germline CDR1 is MNHEY and CDR2 SVGAGI. The CDR3 has 15 amino acids. As DNA, the CDR3 is TGTGCCAGCAGTGCCACGATGATAGCCAAAAACATTCAGTACTTC. This codes for CASSATMIAKNIQYF.

This clonotype was picked up a small number of times. V is TRBV5-1 and J is TRBJ1-4; unclear D gene. V was cut by 0 bases and J by 4 bases, with 13 bases left in between. The CDR3 contains 16 residues. CDR1 and CDR2 (germline): SGHRS, YFSETQ. The CDR3 reads CASSLGRAAFNEKLFF. In DNA form, the CDR3 reads TGCGCCAGCAGCTTGGGGCGGGCGGCCTTTAATGAAAAACTGTTTTTT.

The chain combines TRBV27 with TRBJ1-5; D possibly corresponds to TRBD1 (6 bases). This CDR3 has 15 amino acids. V was pared by 0 bases and J by 9 bases, with 15 bases between. Germline V gene data show CDR1 as MNHEY and CDR2 as SMNVEV (reference sequence). The DNA of the CDR3 is TGTGCCAGCAGTTTATCGGCAATCATAGGGGGGCCCCAGCATTTT. Translated, it gives CASSLSAIIGGPQHF.

The CDR3 nucleotides read TGTGCCAGCAGCTTGAAGCGGACGGTCTATTACGAGCAGTACTTC. Translated, it gives CASSLKRTVYYEQYF. The gene calls are TRBV5-6 and TRBJ2-7; TRBD2 is a possible D gene (5 bases). The CDR3 loop spans 15 amino acids. From germline, CDR1 is SGHDT and CDR2 YYEEEE. Trimming shortened V by 1 base and J by 4 bases, and 15 bases separated the two germline ends.

With regard to this clonotype: A much larger clonotype is one base distant, so this may be a read error. The V and J genes are TRBV29-1 and TRBJ2-7, with D possibly being TRBD1 (7 bases). Germline lookup yields CDR1 SQVTM and CDR2 ANQGSEA. This CDR3 is 13 amino acids long. CDR3 sequence: CGVEGGTDYEQYF. In DNA form, the CDR3 reads TGCGGCGTTGAAGGCGGGACAGACTACGAGCAGTACTTC.

The V gene is TRBV9, the J gene TRBJ2-7, with 8 bases that match TRBD2. CDR1 is SGDLS and CDR2 is YYNGEE in the germline V gene. V lost 4 bases to trimming and J lost 4 bases; unmatched junction nucleotides: 10. The CDR3 has 15 residues. The CDR3 nucleotides read TGTGCCAGCAGCCGAGGAACTAGCGGAAAATACGAGCAGTACTTC. This translates into CASSRGTSGKYEQYF.

V gene TRBV6-5 combines with J gene TRBJ2-2; 13 bases are a match to TRBD2. The CDR3 sequence is 18 residues long. Germline V gene sequence: CDR1 MNHEY, CDR2 SVGAGI. V was clipped by 1 base and J by 0 bases; unmatched bases: 2. For the CDR3, the DNA is TGTGCCAGCAGTTACTACGGGACTAGCGGGACGAACACCGGGGAGCTGTTTTTT. Translation gives CASSYYGTSGTNTGELFF.

J is TRBJ2-7 and V is TRBV6-5; unclear D gene. The V and J ends lost 2 bases and 5 bases respectively, with 10 bases between them. The CDR3 spans 13 residues. The germline V gene encodes CDR1 MNHEY and CDR2 SVGAGI. The CDR3 DNA sequence: TGTGCCAGCAGTTACCCGGACGGTAACGAGCAGTACTTC. Protein sequence: CASSYPDGNEQYF.

V gene TRBV20-1 combines with J gene TRBJ2-7, with D possibly TRBD2 on 7 matching bases. The V gene lost 5 bases and the J gene lost 7 bases, with 21 bases spanning the gap. There are 14 residues in the CDR3. CDR1 and CDR2 (germline): DFQATT, SNEGSKA (reference sequence). The CDR3 loop reads CSAPAGGGYNEQYF. The CDR3 nucleotides read TGCAGTGCTCCCGCTGGCGGGGGCTACAATGAGCAGTACTTC.

This clonotype was seen a single time. The junction differs from germline at one of its ends, possibly a read error. The V and J genes are TRBV6-6 and TRBJ1-2, with no clear D. The germline V gene has CDR1 MNHNY and CDR2 SVGAGI (reference sequence). This CDR3 has 12 amino acids. CDR3 loop: CASRDHNYGCTF. The DNA for the CDR3 is TGTGCCAGCAGAGATCATAACTATGGCTGCACCTTC.

This clonotype was seen only a few times. The chain uses TRBV4-1 and TRBJ2-7, with D possibly TRBD1 on 5 matching bases. Germline values: CDR1 MGHRA, CDR2 YSYEKL. Trimming took 3 bases from V and 3 from J, leaving 15 bases between them. CDR3 length: 15 amino acids. CDR3 in DNA: TGCGCCAGCAGCCAGTACTCAGGGTCTGGCTACGAGCAGTACTTC. Its translation: CASSQYSGSGYEQYF.

This clonotype was detected only once. Its ends do not fully match the called genes, so a read error is possible. The chain combines TRBV10-3 with TRBJ1-2, with D possibly matching TRBD1 (6 bases). From germline, CDR1 is ENHRY and CDR2 SYGVKD. This CDR3 contains 14 residues. DNA for the CDR3: TGTGCCATCAGTGAGGGGGGCATGGAATATGGCTGCACCTTC. Translation: CAISEGGMEYGCTF.